One and the same sample provided the 9 T cell receptor delta chains below, sequenced in a study of human gamma delta and Vdelta1 T cells. TCRdb re-analyzed the PCR reads via CATT. The sample has roughly 6,500 delta-chain clones, about a tenth seen once. Sequencing was carried out using naive CD27+ Vdelta1 gamma-delta T cells from blood. These receptors all come from a human donor in good health.

This clone showed up just a few times. A far larger clone is one base from this, pointing to a likely read error. This sample also contains other DNA sequences that code for the same CDR3. The chain has TRDV1 and TRDJ1; 7 positions match TRDD3. CDR1 is TSWWSYY, CDR2 QGS, per germline. The V gene end was trimmed by 5 bases and the J gene end by 5 bases; junction bases not matched to a gene: 17. The CDR3 spans 17 residues. The CDR3 protein is CALGKGGRWGLRDKLIF. CDR3 sequence (DNA): TGTGCTCTTGGGAAGGGTGGTCGCTGGGGGCTGAGAGATAAACTCATCTTT.

The V and J genes are TRAV29/DV5 and TRDJ1; TRDD3 matches at 10 bases. The germline CDR1 and CDR2 sequences are NSMFDY and ISSIKDK. Losses at the gene ends were 2 bases for V and 3 bases for J; bases not matched to a gene: 28. CDR3 length: 22 amino acids. In DNA, the CDR3 is TGTGCAGCAAGTCGAACGATAAAAGACTGGGGGATGAGGGGGGTCGGACCCGATAAACTCATCTTT. Amino acid sequence: CAASRTIKDWGMRGVGPDKLIF.

Points on this clone: A much larger clone is a single base away; this may be a read error. The gene calls are TRDV1 and TRDJ1; TRDD3 agrees at 9 bases. CDR1 is TSWWSYY, CDR2 QGS, per germline. The J segment lost 0 bases and the V segment lost 3 bases, leaving 38 bases of the junction unmatched. The CDR3 consists of 27 residues. The CDR3 DNA reads as TGTGCTCTTGGGGACTTCAACCCGGGCCAGACCCTTTACCTTACTGGGGGAGCGACGGCGTACACCGATAAACTCATCTTT. Translated: CALGDFNPGQTLYLTGGATAYTDKLIF.

This clone is deemed medium-sized. Other DNA sequences from this sample encode an identical CDR3 as well. This chain links TRDV1 with TRDJ1; D is possibly TRDD3 (5 bases). Germline assignment: CDR1 TSWWSYY and CDR2 QGS. The CDR3 runs to 22 residues. V lost 5 bases to trimming and J lost 0 bases, with 34 bases between them. The CDR3 loop is CALGCHTGLWSGNQGDTDKLIF. In DNA, the CDR3 is TGTGCTCTTGGGTGCCATACCGGCCTCTGGTCGGGTAACCAGGGGGACACCGATAAACTCATCTTT.

On this clone: This DNA's translation and the protein TCRdb lists, from a much larger clone, do not match at residue 3, likely due to a read error; the protein shown is translated from the DNA. J is TRDJ2 and V is TRDV1; D remains unclear. The CDR3 consists of 19 residues. The germline CDR1 and CDR2 sequences are TSWWSYY and QGS. The CDR3 nucleotides are TGTGCTATTGGGTCCCCCTCAGGGAGGATGCGTCAGGTGAGGGCACAACTCTTCTTT. Amino acid sequence: CAIGSPSGRMRQVRAQLFF.

Worth noting for this clone: This probably arose from a read error, given a far larger clone one base away. V and J are TRDV1 and TRDJ1; 8 nucleotides line up with TRDD2. Unmatched junction bases numbered 24, after V lost 5 bases and J lost 1 base. The length of the CDR3 is 21 residues. Germline V gene lookup returns CDR1 TSWWSYY and CDR2 QGS. The CDR3 protein is CALGNKLHDLPRIHGTDKLIF. The CDR3 DNA reads TGTGCTCTTGGGAATAAACTCCACGACCTTCCTAGGATACACGGCACCGATAAACTCATCTTT.

This clone was seen a handful of times. A far larger clone is a single base away, which makes a read error likely. J is TRDJ1 and V is TRDV1, with 9 nucleotides matching TRDD3. The CDR3 length is 21 residues. Germline V gene data show CDR1 as TSWWSYY and CDR2 as QGS. The V gene end was trimmed by 5 bases and the J gene end by 1 base; junction bases not matched to a gene: 23. The CDR3 loop is CALGPKDLRRGILRSTDKLIF. CDR3 DNA sequence: TGTGCTCTTGGGCCTAAGGATCTACGTCGGGGGATACTTCGGAGCACCGATAAACTCATCTTT.

Remarks on this clone: A clone one base away is much larger, so this may be a read error. The gene calls are TRDV1 and TRDJ1; a possible D gene is TRDD3 (7 bases). V was shortened by 4 bases and J by 7 bases, with 46 bases between the two germline ends. Germline V gives CDR1 TSWWSYY, CDR2 QGS. The CDR3 is made up of 24 amino acids. The CDR3 region has the DNA TGTGCTCTTGGGGCCACCGGCCTTCCGAAAGTCTCGTACCGGGGGATCGGACAATTTGTTAAACTCATCTTT. Amino acid sequence: CALGATGLPKVSYRGIGQFVKLIF.

The chain links TRDV1 to TRDJ1, with a tentative D call TRDD3 (5 bases). CDR1 and CDR2 from the germline V gene are TSWWSYY and QGS. The V and J ends lost 4 bases and 1 base respectively, with 28 bases between them. This CDR3 is built from 20 residues. CDR3 coding DNA: TGTGCTCTTGGGGTCCCCTCCTCCTCACTTCTAGGGGACTCCACCGATAAACTCATCTTT. It specifies CALGVPSSSLLGDSTDKLIF.